These T cell receptor beta chains were read from a single sample in a study of shared T cell receptors in the human thymus. The table came from immunoSEQ multiplex PCR; TCRdb's copy has only in-frame clones and leaves some out. The table has 450,000 to 650,000 clones, approximately 78% seen once; the top ten hold around 0.012%. This sample also belongs to another study, concerning human thymus T cells.

Material for sequencing was thymocytes. These receptors all stem from a boy younger than two with a congenital heart defect. Both conserved end residues are part of each CDR3. A D gene is named only where the DNA matches it firmly. Not every row has a clone size; where given, it reads once, few, many or a size class.

TRBJ2-7 TRBV4-3 NA NA CASSQDISASQFYEQYF TGCGCCAGCAGCCAAGATATATCAGCTAGCCAATTCTACGAGCAGTACTTC
TRBJ2-3 TRBV5-4 NA TRBD2 CASSSGLEEDTQYF TGTGCCAGCAGCTCTGGACTAGAAGAAGATACGCAGTATTTT
TRBJ2-7 TRBV9 NA NA CASSVEPGQLYEQYF TGTGCCAGCAGCGTAGAACCGGGACAACTCTACGAGCAGTACTTC
TRBJ2-1 TRBV29-1 NA TRBD2 CSVEDRARGLLQFF TGCAGCGTTGAAGATCGAGCTCGGGGACTACTCCAGTTCTTC
TRBJ2-3 TRBV4-3 NA TRBD2 CASSQVFSGTTDTQYF TGCGCCAGCAGCCAAGTGTTTAGCGGGACCACAGATACGCAGTATTTT
TRBJ2-7 TRBV4-2 NA TRBD1 CASSRQRDSRGCEQYF TGTGCCAGCAGCCGGCAACGGGACAGCCGAGGTTGCGAGCAGTACTTC
TRBJ2-7 TRBV27 few NA CASSLYSRRGPYEQYF TGTGCCAGCAGTTTATACTCACGGAGGGGTCCCTACGAGCAGTACTTC
TRBJ2-1 TRBV25-1 NA TRBD2 CASSEIRTSGPYNEQFF TGTGCCAGCAGTGAAATTCGGACTAGCGGGCCCTACAATGAGCAGTTCTTC
TRBJ2-1 TRBV4-1 NA TRBD2 CASSQATGTSGRVSYNEQFF TGCGCCAGCAGCCAAGCCACCGGGACTAGCGGGAGGGTCTCCTACAATGAGCAGTTCTTC
TRBJ2-1 TRBV28 NA NA CASRGPTGSSYNEQFF TGTGCCAGCAGGGGCCCCACAGGAAGCTCCTACAATGAGCAGTTCTTC
TRBJ2-7 TRBV27 NA TRBD1 CASRLGQHYEQYF TGTGCCAGCAGGTTGGGACAGCACTACGAGCAGTACTTC
TRBJ2-5 TRBV10-3 few TRBD1 CAISESLDRGETQYF TGTGCCATCAGTGAGTCCCTGGACAGGGGGGAGACCCAGTACTTC
TRBJ1-5 TRBV7-2 NA NA CASSLGGGLQPQHF TGTGCCAGCAGCTTAGGGGGGGGATTACAGCCCCAGCATTTT
TRBJ1-1 TRBV19 NA NA CASSPRGTETEAFF TGTGCCAGTAGTCCCCGCGGGACTGAGACTGAAGCTTTCTTT
TRBJ2-7 TRBV11-2 NA NA CASSLVPRGRSYEQYF TGTGCCAGCAGCTTGGTCCCTCGGGGGAGATCCTACGAGCAGTACTTC
TRBJ2-7 TRBV7-9 NA NA CASSPSAGAGEQYF TGTGCCAGCAGCCCCTCGGCAGGGGCGGGCGAGCAGTACTTC
TRBJ2-3 TRBV7-8 NA NA CASSLGAGSPGDTQYF TGTGCCAGCAGCTTAGGCGCGGGGTCCCCAGGAGATACGCAGTATTTT
TRBJ1-2 TRBV7-2 NA NA CASSSRGRRSAYGYTF TGTGCCAGCAGCTCCCGAGGGAGGAGATCGGCCTATGGCTACACCTTC
TRBJ2-7 TRBV4-1 NA NA CASSQEGQTLEQYF TGCGCCAGCAGCCAAGAAGGACAGACTCTCGAGCAGTACTTC
TRBJ2-1 TRBV7-3 NA TRBD1 CASSPKTGWRQFF TGTGCCAGCAGCCCCAAGACAGGGTGGAGGCAGTTCTTC
TRBJ2-7 TRBV13 NA NA CASNRRPPVPYEQYF TGTGCCAGCAACCGTCGCCCCCCGGTTCCCTACGAGCAGTACTTC
TRBJ2-3 TRBV6-1 NA NA CASSEWASSTDTQYF TGTGCCAGCAGTGAATGGGCGTCTAGCACAGATACGCAGTATTTT
TRBJ2-1 TRBV9 NA TRBD2 CASSALWGLGYNEQFF TGTGCCAGCAGCGCGCTATGGGGACTAGGGTACAATGAGCAGTTCTTC
TRBJ2-7 TRBV4-1 NA NA CASSQVWSDSTYEQYF TGCGCCAGCAGCCAAGTATGGTCGGACTCAACCTACGAGCAGTACTTC
TRBJ2-7 TRBV5-6 NA NA CASSTLGVVHEQYF TGTGCCAGCAGCACCCTAGGAGTAGTCCACGAGCAGTACTTC
TRBJ2-7 TRBV30 once NA CAWRATGVVPYEQYF TGTGCCTGGAGGGCCACCGGGGTAGTCCCCTACGAGCAGTACTTC
TRBJ2-1 TRBV27 NA NA CASSFARLEGYDEQFF TGTGCCAGCAGTTTCGCGCGGCTAGAGGGATACGATGAGCAGTTCTTC
TRBJ1-1 TRBV19 few TRBD1 CASSRDRRNTEAFF TGTGCCAGTAGTCGGGACAGGAGGAACACTGAAGCTTTCTTT
TRBJ2-3 TRBV29-1 NA TRBD2 CSGLAGGTDTQYF TGCAGCGGACTAGCGGGAGGCACAGATACGCAGTATTTT
TRBJ2-2 TRBV5-4 NA TRBD2 CASSWDPGTTQLTGELFF TGTGCCAGCAGCTGGGACCCCGGGACTACTCAACTCACCGGGGAGCTGTTTTTT
TRBJ1-5 TRBV6-1 NA TRBD1 CASSEDKDRAKNSNQPQHF TGTGCCAGCAGTGAAGATAAGGACAGGGCGAAAAATAGCAATCAGCCCCAGCATTTT
TRBJ2-7 TRBV29-1 NA TRBD1 CSVGSGTDEQYF TGCAGCGTCGGTTCCGGGACAGATGAGCAGTACTTC
TRBJ2-5 TRBV4-1 NA TRBD2 CASSQDPLTSGSGETQYF TGCGCCAGCAGCCAAGATCCGCTGACTAGCGGGAGTGGAGAGACCCAGTACTTC
TRBJ2-3 TRBV14 NA NA CASRYRGTDTQYF TGTGCCAGCAGGTATAGAGGGACAGATACGCAGTATTTT
TRBJ2-1 TRBV6-5 NA NA CASRAEISYNEQFF TGTGCCAGCAGAGCGGAGATCTCCTACAATGAGCAGTTCTTC
TRBJ2-7 TRBV4-3 few NA CASSQGRQGPGEQYF TGCGCCAGCAGCCAAGGGAGGCAGGGGCCGGGCGAGCAGTACTTC